The present TCR beta chain was sequenced within a study of blood T cell repertoires in COVID-19. As for the study in general: From the United States, Italy and Spain came samples of acute and convalescent COVID-19. Sample material is recorded as cDNA or gDNA derived from T cells, B-cell-depleted T cells, or PBMCs.

In the authors' methods: Quantification of nucleated cells was approximated via reference gene primer amplification. Here immunoSEQ multiplex PCR was the method, and the copy in TCRdb shows in-frame clones only, minus some. The DNA was the basis for D and trimming; V, J and clone size are from that table. Here the sample spans 200,000 to 250,000 clones, roughly 80% being singletons. The CDR3 is 15 residues long. V shed 5 bases and J shed 0 bases, with 14 bases lying between them. Germline assignment: CDR1 SGHTA and CDR2 FQGNSA. This sequence joins TRBV7-2 and TRBJ2-7; D might be TRBD1 (5 bases). The sample taken for sequencing was peripheral blood. The source is a woman in her fifties or sixties with acute or convalescent COVID-19. CDR3 amino acids: CASSLSRASSYEQYF. The CDR3, as DNA: TGTGCCAGCAGCCTTAGCAGGGCTAGCTCCTACGAGCAGTACTTC.